These T cell receptor beta chains were read from a single sample in a study of T cells in Graves' hyperthyroidism and ophthalmopathy. MiXCR was run by TCRdb on the multiplex PCR reads, yielding one entry per CDR3 protein. This sample has around 340,000 distinct CDR3 sequences, with 18% found just once. Sample: blood. These receptors all come from a woman between 35 and 50 years old with Graves' ophthalmopathy. Both conserved end residues are part of each CDR3. The order of the fields is V gene, CDR3 protein.

V gene: TRBV27
CDR3 protein: CASREEGTGSYEQYF

V gene: TRBV7-9
CDR3 protein: CASSQQGDPYEQYF

V gene: TRBV6-5
CDR3 protein: CASTPGQISYEQYF

V gene: TRBV2
CDR3 protein: CASSETEETQYF

V gene: TRBV19
CDR3 protein: CASREGWGTEAFF

V gene: TRBV2
CDR3 protein: CASSPRTASNYGYTF

V gene: TRBV6-1
CDR3 protein: CASSETGYTF

V gene: TRBV3-1
CDR3 protein: CASSQEAEGTGIPYEQYF

V gene: TRBV6-5
CDR3 protein: CASSWTGGIDQPQHF

V gene: TRBV10-3
CDR3 protein: CAIKGESGFPREQYF

V gene: TRBV4-1
CDR3 protein: CASSQVDRANYGYTF

V gene: TRBV20-1
CDR3 protein: CSARQGYGYTF

V gene: TRBV3-1
CDR3 protein: CASRPITGHNTEAFF

V gene: TRBV30
CDR3 protein: CAGMDYGRSYEQYF

V gene: TRBV5-1
CDR3 protein: CASTRDSFQSYEQYF

V gene: TRBV20-1
CDR3 protein: CSASALAVGVTDTQYF

V gene: TRBV28
CDR3 protein: CASSPLRLGQSNQPQHF

V gene: TRBV7-8
CDR3 protein: CASSLELGGLEQYF

V gene: TRBV6-1
CDR3 protein: CASSEAPGGSYGYTF

V gene: TRBV6-1
CDR3 protein: CASMGNSYNSPLHF

V gene: TRBV10-3
CDR3 protein: CAISESGLAAYEQYF

V gene: TRBV30
CDR3 protein: CAWIHTSGNTGELFF

V gene: TRBV9
CDR3 protein: CASSVAISGRNGDGELFF

V gene: TRBV7-9
CDR3 protein: CASSSPGPGNTIYF

V gene: TRBV6-2/TRBV6-3
CDR3 protein: CASSYGPQQETQYF

V gene: TRBV7-3
CDR3 protein: CASSLGNRVNSPLHF

V gene: TRBV15
CDR3 protein: CATSRDPGGPETQYF

V gene: TRBV12-3/TRBV12-4
CDR3 protein: CASSPGEGAYEQYF

V gene: TRBV4-1
CDR3 protein: CASSQDGGTTYQETQYF

V gene: TRBV12-3/TRBV12-4
CDR3 protein: CASSFKGQETQYF

V gene: TRBV19
CDR3 protein: CASSNHRGVSETQYF

V gene: TRBV12-3/TRBV12-4
CDR3 protein: CASIKQGGYGYTF

V gene: TRBV7-9
CDR3 protein: CASSLALQNTGELFF

V gene: TRBV12-3/TRBV12-4
CDR3 protein: CASSQPGQGFAGANVLTF

V gene: TRBV7-2
CDR3 protein: CASSLDGIYEQYF

V gene: TRBV5-4
CDR3 protein: CASSLDFQETQYF

V gene: TRBV6-5
CDR3 protein: CASRSDVGYEQYF

V gene: TRBV2
CDR3 protein: CASSVQEFDEQYF

V gene: TRBV29-1
CDR3 protein: CSVPLADSYEQYF

V gene: TRBV20-1
CDR3 protein: CSARFVRDQPQHF

V gene: TRBV4-1
CDR3 protein: CASSQDSQGATYEQYF

V gene: TRBV7-9
CDR3 protein: CASRFGGPNTGELFF

V gene: TRBV9
CDR3 protein: CASSALSGANVQTF

V gene: TRBV5-4
CDR3 protein: CASSIDRSSGNTIYF

V gene: TRBV12-3/TRBV12-4
CDR3 protein: CASSTDRINNYGYTF

V gene: TRBV28
CDR3 protein: CASSLMQDAYEQYF

V gene: TRBV5-4
CDR3 protein: CASSKGQGNYGYTF

V gene: TRBV6-1
CDR3 protein: CASSEEGAVGELFF

V gene: TRBV6-1
CDR3 protein: CASSEGEIEAFF

V gene: TRBV10-3
CDR3 protein: CAISERGGGETQYF

V gene: TRBV2
CDR3 protein: CASSPGPSVGQPQHF

V gene: TRBV12-5
CDR3 protein: CASGLGQMNTEAFF

V gene: TRBV20-1
CDR3 protein: CSAPDRSTDTQYF

V gene: TRBV27
CDR3 protein: CASSPGGLQPQHF

V gene: TRBV6-2/TRBV6-3
CDR3 protein: CASLAGGSYEQYF

V gene: TRBV20-1
CDR3 protein: CSTSRSLMASGNPLSYEQYF

V gene: TRBV24-1
CDR3 protein: CATSAGVGYTF

V gene: TRBV6-1
CDR3 protein: CASSGGGTGLNGYTF

V gene: TRBV20-1
CDR3 protein: CSARHPNTEAFF

V gene: TRBV4-2
CDR3 protein: CASSPIDRGHRRSFTDTQYF